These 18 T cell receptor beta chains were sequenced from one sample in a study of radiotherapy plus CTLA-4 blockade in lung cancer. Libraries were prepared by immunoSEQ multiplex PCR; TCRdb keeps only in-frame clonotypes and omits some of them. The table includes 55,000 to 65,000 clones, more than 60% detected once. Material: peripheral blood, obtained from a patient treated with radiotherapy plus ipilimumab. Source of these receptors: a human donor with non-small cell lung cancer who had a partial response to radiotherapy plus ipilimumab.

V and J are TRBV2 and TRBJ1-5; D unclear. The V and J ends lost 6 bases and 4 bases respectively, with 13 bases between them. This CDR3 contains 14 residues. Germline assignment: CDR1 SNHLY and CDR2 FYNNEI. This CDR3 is CASSLTWANQPQHF. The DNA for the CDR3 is TGTGCCAGCAGCTTGACCTGGGCTAATCAGCCCCAGCATTTT.

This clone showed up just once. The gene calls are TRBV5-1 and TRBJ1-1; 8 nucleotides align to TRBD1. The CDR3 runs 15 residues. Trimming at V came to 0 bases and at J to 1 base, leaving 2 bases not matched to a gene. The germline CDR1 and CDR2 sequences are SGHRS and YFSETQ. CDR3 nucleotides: TGCGCCAGCAGCTTGGGACAGGGGAGGAACACTGAAGCTTTCTTT. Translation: CASSLGQGRNTEAFF.

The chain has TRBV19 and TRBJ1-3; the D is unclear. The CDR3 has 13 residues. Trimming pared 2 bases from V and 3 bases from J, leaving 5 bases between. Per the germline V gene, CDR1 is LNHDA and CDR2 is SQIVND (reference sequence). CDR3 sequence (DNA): TGTGCCAGTAGTATACGGGGTGGAAACACCATATATTTT. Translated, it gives CASSIRGGNTIYF. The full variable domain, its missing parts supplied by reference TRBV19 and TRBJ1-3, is DGGITQSPKYLFRKEGQNVTLSCEQNLNHDAMYWYRQDPGQGLRLIYYSQIVNDFQKGDIAEGYSVSREKKESFPLTVTSAQKNPTAFYLCASSIRGGNTIYFGEGSWLTVV.

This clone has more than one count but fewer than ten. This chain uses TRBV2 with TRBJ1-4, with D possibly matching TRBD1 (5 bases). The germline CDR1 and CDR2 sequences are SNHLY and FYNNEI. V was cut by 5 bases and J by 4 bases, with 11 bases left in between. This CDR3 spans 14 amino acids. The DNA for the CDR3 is TGTGCCAGCAGTTCAGGGAAACTTAATGAAAAACTGTTTTTT. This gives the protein CASSSGKLNEKLFF.

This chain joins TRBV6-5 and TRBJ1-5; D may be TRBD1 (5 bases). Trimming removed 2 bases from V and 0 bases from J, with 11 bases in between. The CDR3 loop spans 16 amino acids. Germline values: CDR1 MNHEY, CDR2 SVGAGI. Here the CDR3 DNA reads TGTGCCAGCAGTTACGCGGGGGGAGGTAGCAATCAGCCCCAGCATTTT. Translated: CASSYAGGGSNQPQHF.

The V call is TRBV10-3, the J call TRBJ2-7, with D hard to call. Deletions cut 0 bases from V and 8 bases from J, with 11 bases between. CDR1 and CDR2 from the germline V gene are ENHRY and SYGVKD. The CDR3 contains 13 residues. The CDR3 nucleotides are TGTGCCATCAGTGAGTCAAAGTCTAGACAGCAGTACTTC. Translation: CAISESKSRQQYF.

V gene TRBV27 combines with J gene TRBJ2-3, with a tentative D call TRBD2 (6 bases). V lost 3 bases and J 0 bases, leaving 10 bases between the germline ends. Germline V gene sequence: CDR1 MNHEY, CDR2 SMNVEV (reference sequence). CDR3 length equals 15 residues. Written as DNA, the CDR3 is TGTGCCAGCAGTTTTGGGACTGCTAGCACAGATACGCAGTATTTT. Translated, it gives CASSFGTASTDTQYF.

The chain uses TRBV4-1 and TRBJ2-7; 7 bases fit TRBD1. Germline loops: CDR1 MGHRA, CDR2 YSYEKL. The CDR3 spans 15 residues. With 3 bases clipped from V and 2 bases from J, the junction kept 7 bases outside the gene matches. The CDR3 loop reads CASSQAGTAAYEQYF. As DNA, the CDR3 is TGCGCCAGCAGCCAGGCCGGGACAGCGGCCTACGAGCAGTACTTC.

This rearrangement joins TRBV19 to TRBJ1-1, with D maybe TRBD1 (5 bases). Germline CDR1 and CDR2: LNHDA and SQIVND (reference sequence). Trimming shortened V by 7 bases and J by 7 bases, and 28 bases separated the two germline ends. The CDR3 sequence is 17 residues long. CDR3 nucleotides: TGTGCCAGTACCACCGGTACCTGGGTTGGGGAACAGGATGAAGCTTTCTTT. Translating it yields CASTTGTWVGEQDEAFF.

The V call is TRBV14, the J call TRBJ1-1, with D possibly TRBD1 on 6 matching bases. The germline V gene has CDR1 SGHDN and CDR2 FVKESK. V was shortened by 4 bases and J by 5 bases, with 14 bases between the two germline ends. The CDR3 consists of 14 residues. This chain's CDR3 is CASSRLGGRTEAFF. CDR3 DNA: TGTGCCAGCAGCCGCCTGGGGGGGCGGACTGAAGCTTTCTTT.

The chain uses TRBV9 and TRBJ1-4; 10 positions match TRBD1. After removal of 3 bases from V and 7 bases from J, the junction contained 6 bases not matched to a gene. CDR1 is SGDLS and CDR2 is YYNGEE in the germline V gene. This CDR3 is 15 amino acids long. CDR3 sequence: CASSGRTGGGEKLFF. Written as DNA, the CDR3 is TGTGCCAGCAGCGGCCGGACAGGGGGAGGTGAAAAACTGTTTTTT.

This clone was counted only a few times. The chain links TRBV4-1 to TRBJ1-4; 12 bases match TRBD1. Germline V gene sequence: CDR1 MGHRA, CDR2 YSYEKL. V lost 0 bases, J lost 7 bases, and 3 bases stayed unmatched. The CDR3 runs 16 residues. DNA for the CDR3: TGCGCCAGCAGCCAAGAGGGACAGGGGGCAAGTGAAAAACTGTTTTTT. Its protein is CASSQEGQGASEKLFF.

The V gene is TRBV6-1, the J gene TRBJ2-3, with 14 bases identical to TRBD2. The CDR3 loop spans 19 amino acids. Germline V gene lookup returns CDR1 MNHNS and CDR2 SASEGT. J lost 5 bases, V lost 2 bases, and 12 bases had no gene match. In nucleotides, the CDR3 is TGTGCCAGCAGTGAACTGACTCGGACTAGCGGGGGGTTTGGAGATACGCAGTATTTT. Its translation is CASSELTRTSGGFGDTQYF.

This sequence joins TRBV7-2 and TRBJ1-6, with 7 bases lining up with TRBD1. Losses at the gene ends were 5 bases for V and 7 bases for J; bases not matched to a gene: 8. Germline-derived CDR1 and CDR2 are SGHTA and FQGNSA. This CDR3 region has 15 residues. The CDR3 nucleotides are TGTGCCAGCAGCATACTTACAGGGGCCAATTCACCCCTCCACTTT. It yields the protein CASSILTGANSPLHF.

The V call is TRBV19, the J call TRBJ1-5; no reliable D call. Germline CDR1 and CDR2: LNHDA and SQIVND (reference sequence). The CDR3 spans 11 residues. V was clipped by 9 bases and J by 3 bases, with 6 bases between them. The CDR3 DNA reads TGTGCCAGCGGGTCCAATCAGCCCCAGCATTTT. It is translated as CASGSNQPQHF.

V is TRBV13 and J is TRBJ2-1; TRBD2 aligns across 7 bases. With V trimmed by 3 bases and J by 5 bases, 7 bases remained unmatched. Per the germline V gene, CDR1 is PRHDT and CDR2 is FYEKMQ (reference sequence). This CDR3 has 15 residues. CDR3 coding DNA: TGTGCCAGCAGCTTGAGGGGACTACAAAACAATGAGCAGTTCTTC. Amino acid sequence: CASSLRGLQNNEQFF.

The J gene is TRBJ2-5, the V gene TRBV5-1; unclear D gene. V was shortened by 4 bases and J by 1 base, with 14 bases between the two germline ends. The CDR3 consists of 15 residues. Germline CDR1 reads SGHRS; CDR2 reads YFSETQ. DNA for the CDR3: TGCGCCAGCAGCCCTAAGCTGAACTCCCAAGAGACCCAGTACTTC. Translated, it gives CASSPKLNSQETQYF.

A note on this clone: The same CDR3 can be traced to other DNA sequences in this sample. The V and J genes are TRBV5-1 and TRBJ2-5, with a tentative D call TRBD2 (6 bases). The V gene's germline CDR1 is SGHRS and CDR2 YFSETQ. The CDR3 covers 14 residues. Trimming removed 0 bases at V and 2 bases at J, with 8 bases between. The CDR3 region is CASSLAGGQETQYF. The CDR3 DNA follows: TGCGCCAGCAGCTTGGCCGGGGGACAAGAGACCCAGTACTTC. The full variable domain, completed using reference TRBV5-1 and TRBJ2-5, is KAGVTQTPRYLIKTRGQQVTLSCSPISGHRSVSWYQQTPGQGLQFLFEYFSETQRNKGNFPGRFSGRQFSNSRSEMNVSTLELGDSALYLCASSLAGGQETQYFGPGTRLLVL.